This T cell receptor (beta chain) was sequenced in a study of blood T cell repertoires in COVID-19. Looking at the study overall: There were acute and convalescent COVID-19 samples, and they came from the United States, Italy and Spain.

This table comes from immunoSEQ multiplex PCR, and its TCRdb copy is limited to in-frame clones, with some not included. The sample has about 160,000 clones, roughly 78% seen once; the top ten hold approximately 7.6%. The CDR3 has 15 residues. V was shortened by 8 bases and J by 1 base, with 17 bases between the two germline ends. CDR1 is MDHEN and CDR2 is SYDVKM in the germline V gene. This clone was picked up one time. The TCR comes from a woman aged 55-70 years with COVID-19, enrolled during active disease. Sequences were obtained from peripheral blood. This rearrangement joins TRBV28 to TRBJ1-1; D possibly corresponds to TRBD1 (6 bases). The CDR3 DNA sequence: TGTGCCAGCTTCCCCCCAGGGGCAGGGAACACTGAAGCTTTCTTT. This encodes CASFPPGAGNTEAFF.